These 2 T cell receptor beta chains came from one sample sequenced in a study of blood T cell repertoires in COVID-19. Generated by immunoSEQ multiplex PCR, the TCRdb table keeps only in-frame clones and is missing some. This table holds hundreds of thousands of clones, around nine tenths found once. Material for sequencing was peripheral blood. These receptors all stem from a woman in her forties or fifties with active or convalescent COVID-19.

This chain joins TRBV3-1 (or the pseudogene TRBV3-2) and TRBJ2-6; 12 positions match TRBD2. With 1 base clipped from V and 0 bases from J, the junction kept 7 bases outside the gene matches. This CDR3 has 20 residues. CDR1 is LGHDT and CDR2 is YNNKEL in the germline V gene (reference sequence). Here the CDR3 DNA reads TGTGCCAGCAGCCAAGGTCTAGCTAGCGGGAGGGCCTCTGGGGCCAACGTCCTGACTTTC. Translating gives CASSQGLASGRASGANVLTF.

The chain employs TRBV6-5 and TRBJ2-1; 8 bases are a match to TRBD2. CDR3 length: 13 residues. Germline assignment: CDR1 MNHEY and CDR2 SVGAGI. Trimming removed 7 bases from V and 14 bases from J; junction bases left unmatched: 13. This chain's CDR3 is CASIIPGTRSEFF. CDR3 bases: TGTGCCAGCATCATTCCCGGGACTAGATCGGAGTTCTTC.